The 18 T cell receptor beta chains given below trace back to one sample, sequenced in a study of circulating CD8 cells and anti-PD-1 response in melanoma. Each library started from about 15 ng of total RNA using the QIAseq Immune Repertoire TCR panel. From the reads, TCRdb called clonotypes with MiXCR, one entry per CDR3 protein. The profile covers about 720 distinct CDR3 sequences, with 7.5% to 8.5% appearing a single time and over 25% taken by the ten largest. Sorting of live CD3+CD8+TCRalphabeta+ cells by PD-1 and/or TIGIT gave four subsets. The source was CD8+ T cells from PBMCs, collected at baseline or after one month of anti-PD-1 therapy (not recorded which). Every receptor here comes from a human donor with melanoma.

This clonotype is categorized as hyperexpanded (1% or more). The chain combines TRBV27 with TRBJ2-7; the match to TRBD2 covers 10 bases. V shed 6 bases and J 3 bases; nucleotides not matched to a gene: 8. This CDR3 has 15 residues. The germline gives CDR1 MNHEY, CDR2 SMNVEV (reference sequence). CDR3 in DNA: TGTGCCAGCAGCATAGCGGGAGGAGGGGACTACGAGCAGTACTTC. Protein sequence: CASSIAGGGDYEQYF.

About this clonotype: Given a much more abundant clone one base away, this may be a read error. The CDR3 DNA is TGTGTCAGCAGTCCAAAAACTGGGGGCACTGAAGCTTTCTTT. This encodes CVSSPKTGGTEAFF. J is TRBJ1-1 and V is TRBV25-1, with D possibly being TRBD1 (5 bases). The CDR3 has 14 residues. Looked up from germline, CDR1 is MGHDK and CDR2 is SYGVNS. Drawing the rest from reference TRBV25-1 and TRBJ1-1, the complete variable domain is EADIYQTPRYLVIGTGKKITLECSQTMGHDKMYWYQQDPGMELHLIHYSYGVNSTEKGDLSSESTVSRIRTEHFPLTLESARPSHTSQYLCVSSPKTGGTEAFFGQGTRLTVV.

This clonotype qualifies as medium-sized. The V call is TRBV29-1, the J call TRBJ2-7; possible D gene TRBD2, 6 bases. The germline gives CDR1 SQVTM, CDR2 ANQGSEA. The CDR3 totals 14 residues. The V and J ends lost 3 bases and 3 bases respectively, with 15 bases between them. CDR3: CSVDIPGEGYEQYF. CDR3 bases: TGCAGCGTTGATATTCCGGGGGAAGGCTACGAGCAGTACTTC.

Turning to this clonotype: A much larger clone differs by one base, so this may be a read error. The chain uses TRBV27 and TRBJ2-7, with D perhaps TRBD1 (5 bases). This CDR3 comprises 14 residues. Germline assignment: CDR1 MNHEY and CDR2 SMNVEV (reference sequence). Here the CDR3 DNA reads TGTGCCAGCAGTCCTCACCCACAGGTTTACGGGCAGTACTTC. This codes for CASSPHPQVYGQYF.

This clonotype is labeled as medium-sized. V and J are TRBV7-2 and TRBJ1-1; no reliable D call. Germline values: CDR1 SGHTA, CDR2 FQGNSA. This CDR3 is 14 amino acids long. V lost 3 bases to trimming and J lost 5 bases, with 13 bases between them. CDR3 DNA sequence: TGTGCCAGCAGCTTCCTCGAATCAGGTACTGAAGCTTTCTTT. Translation gives CASSFLESGTEAFF.

This clonotype is judged medium-sized. J is TRBJ1-2 and V is TRBV29-1; D is unclear. This CDR3 is 15 amino acids long. V was shortened by 0 bases and J by 2 bases, with 13 bases between the two germline ends. Germline V gene data show CDR1 as SQVTM and CDR2 as ANQGSEA. The CDR3 loop is CSVEDREVYNYGYTF. The CDR3 DNA is TGCAGCGTTGAAGATCGCGAGGTTTACAACTATGGCTACACCTTC. The variable domain in full, with the rest retrieved from reference TRBV29-1 and TRBJ1-2, is SAVISQKPSRDICQRGTSLTIQCQVDSQVTMMFWYRQQPGQSLTLIATANQGSEATYESGFVIDKFPISRPNLTFSTLTVSNMSPEDSSIYLCSVEDREVYNYGYTFGSGTRLTVV.

Notes on this clonotype: This is likely an artifact of a read error, given a far larger clone one base away. The chain carries TRBV19 and TRBJ2-7, with 10 bases fitting TRBD2. Germline values: CDR1 LNHDA, CDR2 SQIVND (reference sequence). CDR3 length: 15 amino acids. In nucleotides, the CDR3 is TGTGCCAGCAGCATAGCGGGAGGAGGGGACTACGAGCAGCACTTC. As protein: CASSIAGGGDYEQHF.

To note about this clonotype: The missing conserved phenylalanine or tryptophan at the end of this CDR3 makes a read error likely. The chain uses TRBV2 and TRBJ2-7, with TRBD1 matching 10 bases. With 5 bases clipped from V and 5 bases from J, the junction kept 6 bases outside the gene matches. The length of the CDR3 is 14 residues. The germline CDR1 and CDR2 sequences are SNHLY and FYNNEI. The DNA for the CDR3 is TGTGCCAGCAGTCCCGGGACAGGGGTGGACGAGCAGTACTCC. Translating it yields CASSPGTGVDEQYS.

About this clonotype itself: The junction departs from the called germline gene at one end, perhaps through a read error. The chain joins TRBV15 to TRBJ2-3; 7 positions match TRBD2. This CDR3 has 15 amino acids. From germline, CDR1 is LNHNV and CDR2 YYDKDF (reference sequence). CDR3 amino acids: CASSRRGESTDTQYF. The CDR3 nucleotides read TGTGCCTCCAGCAGACGGGGGGAGAGCACGGATACGCAGTATTTT.

This clonotype is categorized as medium-sized. V usage is TRBV27 and J usage is TRBJ2-7, with 11 bases fitting TRBD2. CDR1 and CDR2 (germline): MNHEY, SMNVEV (reference sequence). This CDR3 spans 15 amino acids. Unmatched junction bases numbered 7, after V lost 6 bases and J lost 3 bases. This chain's CDR3 is CASSELAGDLYEQYF. Written as DNA, the CDR3 is TGTGCCAGCAGCGAACTAGCGGGGGATCTCTACGAGCAGTACTTC.

V and J are TRBV7-2 and TRBJ1-6; TRBD1 matches at 8 bases. CDR3 length: 15 residues. The V gene's germline CDR1 is SGHTA and CDR2 FQGNSA. V was pared by 5 bases and J by 9 bases, with 9 bases of the junction left unmatched. CDR3 sequence: CASSRPQGVVSPLHF. The CDR3 coding sequence is TGTGCCAGCAGCCGGCCACAGGGGGTTGTTTCACCCCTCCACTTT.

About this clonotype itself: A much larger clone is a single base away; this may be a read error. The genes are TRBV25-1 and TRBJ2-1; TRBD1 is a possible D gene (5 bases). The CDR3 consists of 13 residues. The germline gives CDR1 MGHDK, CDR2 SYGVNS. The CDR3 nucleotides read TGTGCCAGCAGTCGCAGGGTCGGCAATGAGCAGCTCTTC. Protein: CASSRRVGNEQLF. Full variable domain (missing parts from reference TRBV25-1 and TRBJ2-1): EADIYQTPRYLVIGTGKKITLECSQTMGHDKMYWYQQDPGMELHLIHYSYGVNSTEKGDLSSESTVSRIRTEHFPLTLESARPSHTSQYLCASSRRVGNEQLFGPGTRLTVL.

Relative to its sample, this clonotype is large. The J gene is TRBJ2-1, the V gene TRBV28, with 10 bases matching TRBD2. This CDR3 contains 14 residues. Germline V gene lookup returns CDR1 MDHEN and CDR2 SYDVKM. The V and J ends lost 8 bases and 8 bases, in that order; junction bases with no gene match: 9. This CDR3 reads CASASGSGAHEQFF. The CDR3 coding sequence is TGTGCCAGCGCTAGCGGGAGTGGGGCGCATGAGCAGTTCTTC.

This clonotype was recorded once. A single base is all that separates this from a far larger clone, so a read error is likely. The chain recombines TRBV7-2 with TRBJ2-7; D perhaps matches TRBD1 (6 bases). Trimming took off 4 bases at V and 1 base at J, with 14 bases between the two ends. Germline V lookup: CDR1 SGHTA, CDR2 FQGNSA. The length of the CDR3 is 15 residues. The CDR3 protein is CASSSSPQGSYEQYF. Here the CDR3 DNA reads TGTGCCAGCAGCTCCTCCCCCCAGGGGTCCTACGAGCAGTACTTC.

This clonotype was found a few times. The chain combines TRBV25-1 with TRBJ1-3; tentative D call: TRBD1 (5 bases). Germline V CDR1 and CDR2: MGHDK, SYGVNS. The length of the CDR3 is 15 residues. The ends were cut back, 6 bases at V and 0 bases at J, with 12 bases in the middle. CDR3 coding DNA: TGTGCCAGCAGCAGTCAGGGCTCCTCTGGAAACACCATATATTTT. Translation: CASSSQGSSGNTIYF. The variable domain in full, completed from reference TRBV25-1 and TRBJ1-3, reads EADIYQTPRYLVIGTGKKITLECSQTMGHDKMYWYQQDPGMELHLIHYSYGVNSTEKGDLSSESTVSRIRTEHFPLTLESARPSHTSQYLCASSSQGSSGNTIYFGEGSWLTVV.

This clonotype is medium-sized within its sample. This rearrangement joins TRBV5-6 to TRBJ2-3, with TRBD2 matching over 9 bases. The CDR3 extends over 17 amino acids. V was pared by 1 base and J by 1 base, with 7 bases of the junction left unmatched. Germline CDR1 reads SGHDT; CDR2 reads YYEEEE. Here the CDR3 reads CASSLSSSGTRTDTQYF. CDR3 DNA sequence: TGTGCCAGCAGCTTGTCGTCTAGCGGGACGCGCACAGATACGCAGTATTTT.

Judged by abundance, this clonotype is medium-sized. V is TRBV28 and J is TRBJ1-2; TRBD1 agrees at 12 bases. The CDR3 sequence is 15 residues long. V was clipped by 6 bases and J by 4 bases; unmatched bases: 6. Germline V gene data show CDR1 as MDHEN and CDR2 as SYDVKM. The CDR3 region has the DNA TGTGCCAGCAGGGTAGGGACAGGGGGCACCTATGGCTACACCTTC. Residues: CASRVGTGGTYGYTF.

This clonotype rates as medium-sized. The CDR3, as DNA: TGCAGTGCCCGGGGACTAGCGGTTAGAACTACCTACGAGCAGTACTTC. It yields the protein CSARGLAVRTTYEQYF. V usage is TRBV20-1 and J usage is TRBJ2-7, with 11 bases aligning to TRBD2. Germline CDR1 DFQATT, CDR2 SNEGSKA (reference sequence). V shed 6 bases and J 2 bases; nucleotides not matched to a gene: 12. The CDR3 has 16 residues.